Described below is a single TCR beta chain sequence and its context. Its specificity is not known. From germline, CDR1 is ENHRY and CDR2 SYGVKD. This CDR3 region has 11 residues. V dropped 0 bases and J dropped 7 bases, with 1 base sitting between them. This record comes from a study of identical twins. Study-level findings and limits: Memory repertoires lacked the insertion deficit that abundant cord blood beta clonotypes showed. In beta out-of-frame sequences, the excess sharing between twins was weaker.

MiXCR, run by TCRdb on the 5' RACE reads, gives a single entry per CDR3 protein. Of roughly 770,000 distinct CDR3 sequences detected, about 20% appear once; the ten largest clones hold approximately 14%. The sample was also reused in another study, on T cells expressing NK-cell markers. As that study records: Sequencing covered eight donors, seven HCMV-seropositive and one seronegative. In four donors, these clonotypes also led the CD3+CD56-NKG2C+ fraction.

The chain uses TRBV10-3 and TRBJ2-1; no clear D gene. This TCR came from a woman in her late teens or twenties in good health. Sequencing was carried out using PBMCs. CDR3 residues: CAISESNEQFF. The CDR3 bases are TGTGCCATCAGTGAGTCGAATGAGCAGTTCTTC.